The 13 T cell receptor beta chains given below trace back to one sample, sequenced in a study of OX40 agonist ivuxolimab in advanced cancers. The protocol was immunoSEQ multiplex PCR, while the TCRdb copy is restricted to in-frame clones and leaves out a portion. The sample yields tens of thousands of clones, more than 65% seen once. This material consisted of CD4+ or CD8+ T cells sorted from blood, taken in a trial of the OX40 agonist ivuxolimab. The receptor set was obtained from an adult with an advanced solid tumor such as melanoma, head and neck, liver or kidney cancer.

The rearrangement joins TRBV27 to TRBJ2-5, with 12 bases lining up with TRBD2. Germline V gives CDR1 MNHEY, CDR2 SMNVEV (reference sequence). The ends lost 7 bases at V and 4 bases at J; junction bases unmatched: 1. This CDR3 is built from 13 residues. CDR3 loop: CASKGLAGETQYF. The CDR3 DNA follows: TGTGCCAGCAAGGGACTAGCGGGAGAGACCCAGTACTTC.

V and J are TRBV7-9 and TRBJ2-3, with 11 bases lining up with TRBD1. Germline V lookup: CDR1 SEHNR, CDR2 FQNEAQ (reference sequence). The V segment lost 5 bases and the J segment 8 bases; nucleotides outside the gene matches: 12. The CDR3 consists of 16 residues. The CDR3 coding sequence is TGTGCCAGCAGCGGAACGGGGACAGGGGGTCGAGGTACGCAGTATTTT. Amino acid sequence: CASSGTGTGGRGTQYF. The variable domain in full, with the rest retrieved from reference TRBV7-9 and TRBJ2-3, is DTGVSQNPRHKITKRGQNVTFRCDPISEHNRLYWYRQTLGQGPEFLTYFQNEAQLEKSRLLSDRFSAERPKGSFSTLEIQRTEQGDSAMYLCASSGTGTGGRGTQYFGPGTRLTVL.

V gene TRBV5-4 combines with J gene TRBJ1-3; D might be TRBD1 (5 bases). The CDR3 covers 15 residues. Trimming cost V 0 bases and J 1 base, with 8 bases left between them. Germline-derived CDR1 and CDR2 are SGHNT and YYREEE (reference sequence). The CDR3 nucleotides are TGTGCCAGCAGCTTGGATGCAGGGTCTGGAAACACCATATATTTT. It codes for CASSLDAGSGNTIYF.

This chain uses TRBV5-1 with TRBJ1-1; no clear D. The CDR3 is 15 amino acids. CDR1 SGHRS and CDR2 YFSETQ come from the germline V gene. Trimming pared 0 bases from V and 1 base from J, leaving 10 bases between. CDR3: CASSLVAGPNTEAFF. The CDR3 bases are TGCGCCAGCAGCTTGGTGGCAGGACCGAACACTGAAGCTTTCTTT.

This clone was seen a few times. This sequence joins TRBV28 and TRBJ2-7, with a tentative D call TRBD1 (6 bases). The CDR3 consists of 13 residues. The V gene's germline CDR1 is MDHEN and CDR2 SYDVKM. The V end lost 6 bases, the J end lost 4 bases, and 13 bases lay between the germline ends. CDR3 sequence reads: CASRQGMGYEQYV. The CDR3 DNA is TGTGCCAGCAGACAGGGCATGGGATACGAGCAGTACGTC.

V and J are TRBV23-1 and TRBJ1-5, with D hard to call. TRBV23-1 is reported as an ORF; its role is uncertain. V was clipped by 0 bases and J by 6 bases, with 6 bases between them. This CDR3 spans 13 amino acids. The CDR3 DNA reads as TGCGCCAGCAGTCAATCCTGCGGTCAGCCCCAGCATTTT. Protein product: CASSQSCGQPQHF.

The rearrangement links TRBV4-1 to TRBJ2-5, with D possibly being TRBD1 (5 bases). CDR3 length equals 17 residues. The V end lost 0 bases, the J end lost 8 bases, and 22 bases lay between the germline ends. CDR1 MGHRA and CDR2 YSYEKL come from the germline V gene. CDR3 protein: CASSQDLLDQGKRTQYF. DNA of the CDR3: TGCGCCAGCAGCCAAGATCTCTTAGATCAGGGCAAGAGAACCCAGTACTTC.

The CDR3 DNA is TGTGCCAGTAGTATGCTGTTCGGGGCCAGGACAGATACGCAGTATTTT. It yields the protein CASSMLFGARTDTQYF. J is TRBJ2-3 and V is TRBV19; the D gene could be TRBD1 or TRBD2 (5 bases each). In germline, CDR1 is LNHDA, CDR2 SQIVND (reference sequence). V was clipped by 3 bases and J by 3 bases, with 16 bases between them. This CDR3 is 16 amino acids long.

Note on this clone: A much larger clone lies a single base off, so this may be a read error. The chain links TRBV6-4 to TRBJ2-1, with D tentatively TRBD1 or TRBD2 (5 bases each). CDR1 is MRHNA, CDR2 SNTAGT, per germline. The CDR3 sequence is 13 residues long. The CDR3 loop is CANSGTGTDEQFF. Here the CDR3 DNA reads TGTGCCAACAGTGGGACCGGGACGGATGAGCAGTTCTTC.

V and J are TRBV15 and TRBJ2-1, with D possibly TRBD1 on 6 matching bases. Deletions cut 5 bases from V and 8 bases from J, with 25 bases between. Germline V CDR1 and CDR2: LNHNV, YYDKDF (reference sequence). This CDR3 has 17 amino acids. CDR3 residues: CATSPRRGIGSSDEQFF. The DNA for the CDR3 is TGTGCCACCAGCCCCAGAAGGGGGATCGGAAGCTCGGATGAGCAGTTCTTC.

This chain connects TRBV6-1 to TRBJ2-7; 10 positions match TRBD1. Germline CDR1 is MNHNS and CDR2 is SASEGT. CDR3 length equals 15 residues. The V and J ends lost 6 bases and 1 base, in that order; junction bases with no gene match: 6. The CDR3 nucleotides read TGTGCCAGCAGGAGGGACAGGGGACTTTCCTACGAGCAGTACGTC. It yields the protein CASRRDRGLSYEQYV.

This clone was detected only once. The V call is TRBV5-1, the J call TRBJ1-6, with unresolved D. Germline-derived CDR1 and CDR2 are SGHRS and YFSETQ. V was trimmed by 0 bases and J by 11 bases, leaving 18 bases between them. The CDR3 has 16 residues. The CDR3 spells CASSLETGAYSAPLHF. Here the CDR3 DNA reads TGCGCCAGCAGCTTGGAGACGGGCGCATATTCGGCACCCCTCCACTTT.

The CDR3 nucleotides are TGTGCCAGCAGGTTTGGTGATTCGGATGAGCAGTTCTTC. It yields the protein CASRFGDSDEQFF. This chain links TRBV9 with TRBJ2-1, with unresolved D. The CDR3 is made up of 13 amino acids. Trimming stripped 5 bases from V and 8 bases from J, with 14 bases between. CDR1 is SGDLS, CDR2 YYNGEE, per germline.